What follows describes a single TCR beta chain. The data stem from a study of blood T cell repertoires in COVID-19. On the study more broadly: Collection of acute and convalescent COVID-19 samples took place in the United States, Italy and Spain. T cells, B-cell-depleted T cells, or PBMCs supplied cDNA or gDNA.

Germline CDR1 LGHDT, CDR2 YNNKEL (reference sequence). The ends were cut back, 4 bases at V and 6 bases at J, with 10 bases in the middle. The CDR3 is 13 residues long. As handled by the study authors: How many nucleated cells were present was estimated from reference gene primer amplification. Clones were read by immunoSEQ multiplex PCR, and TCRdb kept only the in-frame ones, dropping some. V, J and clone size derive from that table, while D and trimming were established from the DNA sequence. The sample has some 100,000 clones; around three quarters are singletons. The source material was peripheral blood. The rearrangement uses TRBV3-1 (or the pseudogene TRBV3-2) and TRBJ2-1; D is unresolved. This sequence was found in a human donor in a cohort sampled during active or convalescent COVID-19. CDR3 coding DNA: TGTGCCAGCAGCCTCCGTAGTCGCAATGAGCAGTTCTTC. It is translated as CASSLRSRNEQFF.